These T cell receptor beta chains were read from a single sample in a study of neurological immune-mediated disorders. TCRdb re-called the 5' RACE reads with MiXCR, one entry per CDR3 protein. The sample includes tens of thousands of distinct CDR3 sequences, roughly 3.5% of them seen just once. Sequenced material: PBMCs. Every receptor here comes from a woman aged 45-65 years with multiple sclerosis. Each CDR3 is given without its conserved first and last residue. The D gene is left open where the match is weak.

cdr3_length | d_call | j_call | v_call | cdr3_aa
13 | . | TRBJ1-4 | TRBV19 | ASSIGTTTNEKLF
14 | . | TRBJ1-1 | TRBV7-9 | ASSPRLDGGRTEAF
15 | TRBD2 | TRBJ2-5 | TRBV5-1 | ASSLGLAGGHQETQY
12 | . | TRBJ2-1 | TRBV12-3/TRBV12-4 | ASSLGDSSGGVV
11 | . | TRBJ2-2 | TRBV5-1 | ASGLENTGELF
12 | . | TRBJ1-2 | TRBV4-3 | ASSQDGLTYGYT
12 | . | TRBJ2-2 | TRBV5-1 | ASAPPADTGELF
14 | . | TRBJ1-6 | TRBV18 | ASSPPSPGSNSPLH
11 | . | TRBJ2-7 | TRBV10-3 | AISPGPLAEQY
15 | . | TRBJ2-1 | TRBV9 | ASSDPRGGASYNEQF
13 | . | TRBJ2-7 | TRBV19 | ASSIGRGGLYEQY
14 | . | TRBJ2-7 | TRBV24-1 | ATSDGPGVPIYEQY
12 | TRBD1 | TRBJ1-1 | TRBV4-3 | ASSQAYRGTEAF
12 | TRBD1 | TRBJ1-2 | TRBV7-9 | ASSRGTGFYGYT